These 28 T cell receptor beta chains share one sample of origin, sequenced in a study of T cells in women clearing cervical HPV infection. The data were produced by immunoSEQ multiplex PCR, yet TCRdb's version contains in-frame clones alone and is incomplete. There are about 26,000 clones in the sample, with around 10% held by the top ten. The sequenced sample consisted of blood buffy coat. The receptors were sampled from a woman between 18 and 75 years old with a cervical HPV16 infection that either progressed to CIN3+ or cleared (not recorded which).

Remarks on this clone: The observed sequence ends 3 residues before the CDR3 terminus, with the missing tail filled in from the germline J gene. The chain combines TRBV18 with TRBJ1-1, with D perhaps TRBD1 (5 bases). Germline V lookup: CDR1 KGHSH, CDR2 LQKENI. The V end was cut by 4 bases, the J end by 3 bases, with 15 bases between. The CDR3 has 15 amino acids. The sequenced part of the CDR3 DNA is TGTGCCAGCTCACGCTCCAAGGGAGGGGACACTGAA. Protein: CASSRSKGGDTE. The full CDR3 protein is CASSRSKGGDTEAFF.

As concerns this clone: The read stops 3 residues short of the end of the CDR3; the missing end is completed from the germline J gene. The rearrangement joins TRBV6-2 or TRBV6-3 to TRBJ2-1, with 7 bases that match TRBD1. This CDR3 has 14 residues. V lost 6 bases to trimming and J lost 1 base; unmatched junction nucleotides: 3. Germline V gene data show CDR1 as MNHEY and CDR2 as SVGEGT. CDR3 DNA, as far as it was read: TGTGCCAGCAGCGAACAGGGGTCCTACAATGAG. As protein: CASSEQGSYNE. The CDR3 as a whole reads CASSEQGSYNEQFF.

Regarding this clone: The CDR3 goes on 3 residues after the read ends, and that part is filled in from the germline J gene. The chain joins TRBV18 to TRBJ1-2, with 7 positions matching TRBD1. Germline V gene sequence: CDR1 KGHSH, CDR2 LQKENI. This CDR3 is built from 12 residues. The CDR3 region is CASSPGTATYTF. The CDR3 bases that were read are TGTGCCAGCTCACCGGGGACAGCCACT.

A word on this clone: The missing CDR3 end, 3 residues past where the read stops, is filled in from the germline J gene. This chain connects TRBV6-2 or TRBV6-3 to TRBJ2-7; maybe TRBD2 (6 bases). V was shortened by 7 bases and J by 0 bases, with 16 bases between the two germline ends. The CDR3 covers 15 residues. Germline-derived CDR1 and CDR2 are MNHEY and SVGEGT. This CDR3 reads CASNNGGVGSYEQYF. Incomplete CDR3 DNA: TGTGCCAGCAACAACGGAGGGGTCGGCTCCTACGAG.

The CDR3 sequence: CASSTQVTGADTQYF. The part of the CDR3 DNA that was read is TGTGCCAGTAGTACGCAGGTTACGGGGGCAGATACG. This chain joins TRBV19 and TRBJ2-3; possibly TRBD2 for D (6 bases). The read stops 3 residues short of the end of the CDR3; the missing end is completed from the germline J gene. Trimming cost V 4 bases and J 4 bases, with 15 bases left between them. This CDR3 contains 15 residues. The germline V gene encodes CDR1 LNHDA and CDR2 SQIVND (reference sequence).

Worth noting for this clone: The sequenced fragment ends 3 residues before the CDR3 boundary, so the rest is inferred from the germline J gene. The chain has TRBV5-1 and TRBJ2-2, with 9 bases fitting TRBD1. CDR1 is SGHRS and CDR2 is YFSETQ in the germline V gene. The CDR3 loop spans 16 amino acids. Trimming removed 3 bases from V and 4 bases from J; junction bases left unmatched: 7. Incomplete CDR3 DNA: TGCGCCAGCAGCTGGCAGGGACAGGGTTCCACCGGGGAG. Its translation: CASSWQGQGSTGE. The complete CDR3 protein is CASSWQGQGSTGELFF.

With respect to this clone: The DNA ends 3 residues before the CDR3 does, and the rest of the CDR3 is filled in from the germline J gene. This chain connects TRBV5-1 to TRBJ2-7; tentatively, D is TRBD1 (5 bases). The germline V gene encodes CDR1 SGHRS and CDR2 YFSETQ. V lost 1 base and J lost 2, with 10 bases in between. CDR3 length: 14 amino acids. CDR3 bases read: TGCGCCAGCAGCTTGACAGGTACGGCCTACGAG. It yields the protein CASSLTGTAYE. The whole CDR3 sequence reads CASSLTGTAYEQYF.

On this clone: Read sequence stops 3 residues before the CDR3 end, and the germline J gene provides the missing end. V usage is TRBV5-4 and J usage is TRBJ2-7, with a possible D match to TRBD1 (5 bases). Trimming cost V 0 bases and J 2 bases, with 9 bases left between them. Germline CDR1 and CDR2: SGHNT and YYREEE (reference sequence). The CDR3 is 14 amino acids. The CDR3 sequence is CASSLDIRAYEQYF. CDR3 DNA, as far as it was read: TGTGCCAGCAGCTTGGATATCAGGGCCTACGAG.

A note on this clone: Coverage ceases 3 residues before the CDR3 finishes, and the germline J gene fills in the end. This chain uses TRBV9 with TRBJ2-1, with 10 positions matching TRBD1. Germline CDR1 reads SGDLS; CDR2 reads YYNGEE. This CDR3 region has 15 residues. V lost 4 bases, J lost 3 bases, and 4 bases stayed unmatched. CDR3 DNA (partial): TGTGCCAGCAGCACCCGGGACAGGGGCTACAATGAG. This gives the protein CASSTRDRGYNE. The whole CDR3 is CASSTRDRGYNEQFF.

A remark on this clone: The read finishes 3 residues shy of the CDR3 end, and the germline J gene is used to complete it. This sequence joins TRBV11-2 and TRBJ2-7; 7 nucleotides align to TRBD1. CDR3 length: 15 amino acids. The germline gives CDR1 SGHAT, CDR2 FQNNGV. V trimming: 5 bases; J trimming: 4 bases; junction bases outside the gene matches: 11. CDR3 DNA, as far as it was read: TGTGCCAGCAGCATCACCCGGGACAGAAATTACGAG. Translating gives CASSITRDRNYE. The full CDR3 is CASSITRDRNYEQYF.

To note about this clone: The DNA ends 3 residues before the CDR3 does, and the rest of the CDR3 is filled in from the germline J gene. This chain joins TRBV7-3 and TRBJ2-3; 10 nucleotides match TRBD1. Looked up from germline, CDR1 is SGHTA and CDR2 is FQGTGA. CDR3 size: 15 residues. The CDR3 sequence is CASSAGQGVGRPQYF. The covered CDR3 bases are TGTGCCAGCAGCGCCGGACAGGGGGTGGGGCGGCCG.

In the case of this clone: Read data end 3 residues before the CDR3 end; the end is taken from the germline J gene. The V gene is TRBV6-2 or TRBV6-3, the J gene TRBJ2-5; D perhaps matches TRBD2 (5 bases). Germline loops: CDR1 MNHEY, CDR2 SVGEGT. The CDR3 consists of 12 residues. The V end was cut by 8 bases, the J end by 2 bases, with 9 bases between. The CDR3 is CASAGVQETQYF. Incomplete CDR3 DNA: TGTGCCAGCGCCGGGGTACAAGAGACC.

As regards this clone: Read data end 3 residues before the CDR3 end; the end is taken from the germline J gene. In the same sample, other DNA sequences code for this CDR3. The chain employs TRBV7-3 and TRBJ2-7; 9 nucleotides line up with TRBD1. CDR3 size: 17 residues. V dropped 4 bases and J dropped 4; count of bases not matched to a gene: 14. Per germline, CDR1 SGHTA and CDR2 FQGTGA. CDR3 bases read: TGTGCCAGCAGCTCGATTATGGGGGGACAGGGTACGTACGAG. Amino acids: CASSSIMGGQGTYE. The whole CDR3 sequence is CASSSIMGGQGTYEQYF. Together with reference TRBV7-3 and TRBJ2-7, the CDR3 gives the full variable domain: GAGVSQTPSNKVTEKGKYVELRCDPISGHTALYWYRQSLGQGPEFLIYFQGTGAADDSGLPNDRFFAVRPEGSVSTLKIQRTERGDSAVYLCASSSIMGGQGTYEQYFGPGTRLTVT.

Comments on this clone: The read ends 3 residues before the CDR3 terminus; that terminus is restored from the germline J gene. The gene calls are TRBV29-1 and TRBJ1-5; D is perhaps TRBD1 (5 bases). The V gene's germline CDR1 is SQVTM and CDR2 ANQGSEA. CDR3 length equals 15 residues. The CDR3 loop is CSVGGGTSGTSPQHF. CDR3 DNA, as far as it was read: TGCAGCGTTGGAGGCGGGACTAGCGGCACGAGCCCC.

On this clone: Other DNA sequences in this specimen translate into the identical CDR3. The CDR3 reads CASTPPGRAGNTIYF. The CDR3 bases that were read are TGTGCCAGCACCCCTCCCGGCAGGGCTGGAAACACC. This chain uses TRBV18 with TRBJ1-3, with D perhaps TRBD1 (5 bases). The missing CDR3 end, 3 residues past where the read stops, is filled in from the germline J gene. Trimming removed 8 bases from V and 2 bases from J, with 16 bases in between. The CDR3 loop spans 15 amino acids. Germline-derived CDR1 and CDR2 are KGHSH and LQKENI.

Regarding this clone: The read is 3 residues too short to cover the CDR3 end, so that end is filled in from the germline J gene. V is TRBV5-4 and J is TRBJ2-3, with D possibly TRBD2 on 5 matching bases. This CDR3 contains 15 residues. The germline V gene encodes CDR1 SGHNT and CDR2 YYREEE (reference sequence). V was clipped by 5 bases and J by 0 bases, with 13 bases between them. Partial CDR3 DNA: TGTGCCAGCAGACTAGGTGGGGTAAGCACAGATACG. It encodes CASRLGGVSTDT. The entire CDR3 sequence reads CASRLGGVSTDTQYF.

As regards this clone: Sequencing ends 3 residues short of the CDR3 end; the germline J gene provides the rest. The same CDR3 arises from other DNA sequences in this sample as well. The rearrangement joins TRBV18 to TRBJ2-1; 14 bases match TRBD2. CDR1 is KGHSH and CDR2 is LQKENI in the germline V gene. V was pared by 0 bases and J by 5 bases, with 3 bases of the junction left unmatched. The CDR3 is 17 residues long. Partial CDR3 DNA: TGTGCCAGCTCACCACCGACTAGCGGGAGGGTAAACAATGAG. It specifies CASSPPTSGRVNNE. In full, the CDR3 is CASSPPTSGRVNNEQFF.

With regard to this clone: The read is 3 residues too short to cover the CDR3 end, so that end is filled in from the germline J gene. V gene TRBV5-1 combines with J gene TRBJ2-1; TRBD2 matches 8 bases. CDR3 length equals 15 residues. V shed 5 bases and J 6 bases; nucleotides not matched to a gene: 10. Germline CDR1 SGHRS, CDR2 YFSETQ. The CDR3 DNA, read in part, is TGCGCCAGCAGGTTAACGGTGGCGGGAGGCAATGAG. This translates into CASRLTVAGGNE. The CDR3 as a whole reads CASRLTVAGGNEQFF.

In regard to this clone: The read terminates 3 residues before the CDR3 end, so the remaining end is supplied by the germline J gene. The chain carries TRBV12-3 or TRBV12-4 and TRBJ2-1; no reliable D call. V lost 2 bases and J lost 2, with 4 bases in between. The CDR3 extends over 13 amino acids. CDR3 DNA (partial): TGTGCCAGCAGTTTAAACACCTACAATGAG. As protein: CASSLNTYNE. In full, the CDR3 is CASSLNTYNEQFF.

In regard to this clone: The missing CDR3 end, 3 residues past where the read stops, is filled in from the germline J gene. The J gene is TRBJ2-4, the V gene TRBV6-1, with 8 positions matching TRBD2. The CDR3 is 18 residues long. With V trimmed by 2 bases and J by 2 bases, 11 bases remained unmatched. CDR1 and CDR2 from the germline V gene are MNHNS and SASEGT. The covered CDR3 bases are TGTGCCAGCAGTGAACTCCGAAGCGGGAGTCGTACCAAAAACATT. Translation gives CASSELRSGSRTKNI. The whole CDR3 protein is CASSELRSGSRTKNIQYF.

Notes on this clone: The read gets to within 3 residues of the CDR3 end, and the germline J gene fills in the rest. The chain joins TRBV7-9 to TRBJ1-2, with TRBD1 matching over 7 bases. Trimming cost V 4 bases and J 6 bases; bases outside gene matches: 2. Per the germline V gene, CDR1 is SEHNR and CDR2 is FQNEAQ (reference sequence). The CDR3 runs to 12 residues. CDR3 DNA, as far as it was read: TGTGCCAGCAGCTACAGGGGAGATGGC. Residues: CASSYRGDG. The entire CDR3 sequence reads CASSYRGDGYTF.

A note on this clone: With the read ending 3 residues before the CDR3 end, the germline J gene is used to fill in that end. V gene TRBV19 combines with J gene TRBJ2-2; TRBD1 matches at 7 bases. The CDR3 covers 14 residues. Germline V CDR1 and CDR2: LNHDA, SQIVND (reference sequence). The CDR3 loop reads CASSIAGGDEKLFF. CDR3 DNA, as far as it was read: TGTGCCAGTAGTATAGCAGGGGGAGATGAAAAG.

As for this clone: The read finishes 3 residues shy of the CDR3 end, and the germline J gene is used to complete it. This chain uses TRBV7-3 with TRBJ1-1, with 9 bases that match TRBD1. The CDR3 spans 14 residues. The V and J ends lost 2 bases and 5 bases, in that order; junction bases with no gene match: 3. Per the germline V gene, CDR1 is SGHTA and CDR2 is FQGTGA. The sequenced part of the CDR3 DNA is TGTGCCAGCAGCTTAGGGACAGGGAAAACTGAA. Translation gives CASSLGTGKTE. The whole CDR3 region reads CASSLGTGKTEAFF.

A remark on this clone: The DNA ends 3 residues before the CDR3 does, and the rest of the CDR3 is filled in from the germline J gene. This chain connects TRBV2 to TRBJ2-1, with D possibly TRBD1 on 7 matching bases. This CDR3 has 15 residues. Trimming took 6 bases from V and 4 from J, leaving 16 bases between them. Germline CDR1 SNHLY, CDR2 FYNNEI. The CDR3 spells CASREGGQPYNEQFF. Partial CDR3 DNA: TGTGCCAGCAGGGAGGGGGGACAGCCTTACAATGAG. The whole variable domain, filled in from reference TRBV2 and TRBJ2-1, reads EPEVTQTPSHQVTQMGQEVILRCVPISNHLYFYWYRQILGQKVEFLVSFYNNEISEKSEIFDDQFSVERPDGSNFTLKIRSTKLEDSAMYFCASREGGQPYNEQFFGPGTRLTVL.

Details on this clone: At one end, the junction sequence differs from germline, possibly due to a read error. This CDR3 reads CAIGQDPKEKLFF. The CDR3 DNA, read in part, is TGTGCCATCGGACAGGACCCTAAGGAAAAA. J is TRBJ1-4 and V is TRBV10-3, with TRBD1 matching over 7 bases. The read finishes 3 residues shy of the CDR3 end, and the germline J gene is used to complete it. The CDR3 consists of 13 residues. From germline, CDR1 is ENHRY and CDR2 SYGVKD.

Concerning this clone: Sequencing ends 3 residues short of the CDR3 end; the germline J gene provides the rest. The V and J genes are TRBV5-1 and TRBJ2-1, with 8 nucleotides matching TRBD2. This CDR3 has 15 amino acids. CDR1 is SGHRS and CDR2 is YFSETQ in the germline V gene. The V and J ends lost 4 bases and 1 base, in that order; junction bases with no gene match: 4. CDR3 residues: CASSVSGGSYNEQFF. The sequenced part of the CDR3 DNA is TGCGCCAGCAGCGTATCGGGGGGGTCCTACAATGAG.

Concerning this clone itself: The read halts 3 residues ahead of the CDR3 end, with the missing end drawn from the germline J gene. The chain employs TRBV6-2 or TRBV6-3 and TRBJ2-2, with D perhaps TRBD1 (5 bases). CDR3 length: 11 amino acids. Per germline, CDR1 MNHEY and CDR2 SVGEGT. Trimming took off 9 bases at V and 7 bases at J, with 9 bases between the two ends. CDR3 amino acids: CASTTGGELFF. The CDR3 DNA, read in part, is TGTGCCAGTACTACAGGCGGGGAG.

CDR3 bases read: TGCGCCAGCAGCTTAAGGGCAGGGGGAGGGTTATCGGCC. Residues: CASSLRAGGGLSA. The whole CDR3 is CASSLRAGGGLSALHF. The J gene is TRBJ1-6, the V gene TRBV5-1; 7 bases agree with TRBD1. The read finishes 3 residues shy of the CDR3 end, and the germline J gene is used to complete it. CDR3 length equals 16 residues. In germline, CDR1 is SGHRS, CDR2 YFSETQ.